These 5 T cell receptor beta chains came from one sample sequenced in a study of blood T cell repertoires in COVID-19. Sequencing used immunoSEQ multiplex PCR; TCRdb keeps in-frame clones, though not all of them. The sample shows about 320,000 clones, more than 90% of them seen only once. Sequenced sample: PBMCs or T cells enriched from blood (not recorded which). The receptors were gathered from a man aged 55 to 69 who had recovered from COVID-19.

The chain is built from TRBV15 and TRBJ2-1, with 8 bases aligning to TRBD2. Unmatched junction bases numbered 12, after V lost 5 bases and J lost 6 bases. Germline CDR1 reads LNHNV; CDR2 reads YYDKDF (reference sequence). This CDR3 is built from 16 residues. The CDR3 region is CATSASIAGGINEQFF. The CDR3 DNA reads as TGTGCCACCAGCGCTTCTATTGCGGGGGGTATCAATGAGCAGTTCTTC.

This chain joins TRBV4-1 and TRBJ2-2; 9 bases align to TRBD2. V lost 1 base to trimming and J lost 5 bases; unmatched junction nucleotides: 5. This CDR3 has 16 amino acids. Germline CDR1 MGHRA, CDR2 YSYEKL. DNA for the CDR3: TGCGCCAGCAGCCAAGTAAGCGGGGGGCGTACCGGGGAGCTGTTTTTT. Its protein is CASSQVSGGRTGELFF.

The chain carries TRBV19 and TRBJ1-2; TRBD1 might be the D (6 bases). Trimming took 8 bases from V and 6 from J, leaving 7 bases between them. Germline V gene lookup returns CDR1 LNHDA and CDR2 SQIVND (reference sequence). The CDR3 consists of 10 residues. The CDR3 protein is CASQGNGYTF. DNA for the CDR3: TGTGCCAGTCAGGGGAATGGCTACACCTTC.

The chain couples TRBV6-5 to TRBJ1-4, with TRBD1 matching over 8 bases. The germline V gene encodes CDR1 MNHEY and CDR2 SVGAGI. Losses at the gene ends were 5 bases for V and 6 bases for J; bases not matched to a gene: 8. This CDR3 is 15 amino acids long. This CDR3 reads CASSISGGGHEKLFF. CDR3 sequence (DNA): TGTGCCAGCAGTATATCAGGGGGCGGGCATGAAAAACTGTTTTTT.

The genes are TRBV6-4 and TRBJ2-6; D gene ambiguous. Germline loops: CDR1 MRHNA, CDR2 SNTAGT. The CDR3 extends over 15 amino acids. The V end was cut by 8 bases, the J end by 0 bases, with 11 bases between. CDR3 nucleotides: TGTGCCAGCGCTAAAGATAGCTCTGGGGCCAACGTCCTGACTTTC. Translation gives CASAKDSSGANVLTF.